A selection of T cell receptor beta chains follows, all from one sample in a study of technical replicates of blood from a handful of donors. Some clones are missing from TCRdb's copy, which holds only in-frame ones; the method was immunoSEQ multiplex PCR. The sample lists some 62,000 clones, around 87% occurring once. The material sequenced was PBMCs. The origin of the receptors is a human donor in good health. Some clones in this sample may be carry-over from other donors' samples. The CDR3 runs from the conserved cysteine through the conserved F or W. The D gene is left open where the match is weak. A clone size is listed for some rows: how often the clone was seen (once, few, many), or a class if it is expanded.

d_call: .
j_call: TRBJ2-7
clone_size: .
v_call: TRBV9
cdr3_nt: TGTGCCAGCAGCGTAGCCCCAGGTACCTACGAGCAGTACTTC
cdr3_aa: CASSVAPGTYEQYF

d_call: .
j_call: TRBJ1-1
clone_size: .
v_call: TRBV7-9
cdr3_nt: TGTGCCAGCAGCCAGAGCAGGCCCACTGAAGCTTTCTTT
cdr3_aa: CASSQSRPTEAFF

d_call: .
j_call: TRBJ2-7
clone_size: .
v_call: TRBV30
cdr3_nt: TGTGCCGCGTCCAACTTCTCCTACGAGCAGTACTTC
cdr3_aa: CAASNFSYEQYF

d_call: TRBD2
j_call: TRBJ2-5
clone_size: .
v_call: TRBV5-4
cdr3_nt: TGTGCCAGCAGTCAAGGGGCCCCCGGGGGGGAGACCCAGTACTTC
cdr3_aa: CASSQGAPGGETQYF

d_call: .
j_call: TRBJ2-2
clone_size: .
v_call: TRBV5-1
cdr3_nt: TGCGCCAGCAGCTTCTCAGGGACAACCGGGGAGCTGTTTTTT
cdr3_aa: CASSFSGTTGELFF

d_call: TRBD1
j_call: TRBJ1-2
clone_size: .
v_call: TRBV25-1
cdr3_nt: TGTGCCAGCAGTGGCACCGGGACAGGGGTATATGGCTACACCTTC
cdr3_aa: CASSGTGTGVYGYTF

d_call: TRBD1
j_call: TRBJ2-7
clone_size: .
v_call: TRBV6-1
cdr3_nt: TGTGCCAGCAGTGCAGGGACAGCCCGATCCCACGAGCAGTACTTC
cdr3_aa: CASSAGTARSHEQYF

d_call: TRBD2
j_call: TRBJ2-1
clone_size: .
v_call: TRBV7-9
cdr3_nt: TGTGCCAGCAGCTTACGCGGGAGGCCCAACAATGAGCAGTTCTTC
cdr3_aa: CASSLRGRPNNEQFF

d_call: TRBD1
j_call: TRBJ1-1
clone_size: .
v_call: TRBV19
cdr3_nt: TGTGCCAGTAGTATGCTCACCGGGACAGGGACCATTGAAGCTTTCTTT
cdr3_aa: CASSMLTGTGTIEAFF

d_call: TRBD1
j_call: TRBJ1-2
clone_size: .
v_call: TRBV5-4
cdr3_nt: TGTGCCAGCAGCTTTGACCTTGGACAGGGCTATGGCTACACCTTC
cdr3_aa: CASSFDLGQGYGYTF

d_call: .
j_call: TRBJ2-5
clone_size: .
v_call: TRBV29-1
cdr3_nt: TGCAGCGTTGAAGATCGAGGGGGTGGAGAGACCCAGTACTTC
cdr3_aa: CSVEDRGGGETQYF

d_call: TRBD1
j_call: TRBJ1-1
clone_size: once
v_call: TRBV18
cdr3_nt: TGTGCCAGCTCATCTATCTCAGGGGGCGTGGGGAACACTGAAGCTTTCTTT
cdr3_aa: CASSSISGGVGNTEAFF

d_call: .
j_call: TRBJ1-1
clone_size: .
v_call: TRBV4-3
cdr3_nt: TGCGCCAGCAGCCAAGACCGACAGAAGAACACTGAAGCTTTCTTT
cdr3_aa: CASSQDRQKNTEAFF

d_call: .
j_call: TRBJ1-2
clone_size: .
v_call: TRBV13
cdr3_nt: TGTGCCAGCAGCTTAGGAGGGGAAGGCTACACCTTC
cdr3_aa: CASSLGGEGYTF

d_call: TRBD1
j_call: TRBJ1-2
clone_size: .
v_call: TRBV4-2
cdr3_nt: TGTGCCAGCAGCCCAACAGGGGTCGGTGGCTACACCTTC
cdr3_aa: CASSPTGVGGYTF